A single T cell receptor beta chain is shown here with its context. Its antigen is unknown. This sample stems from a study of cytomegalovirus exposure and HLA in healthy donors. Points from the study as a whole: High specificity and sensitivity for cytomegalovirus status were reported for the classifier. Association of approximately 16,000 TCR beta sequences with HLA alleles was found at 0.05 false discovery rate in a later analysis. A missense variant in DCLRE1C was later tied to TCR beta V- and J-gene trimming.

PCR employed 60 Vbeta and 13 Jbeta primers. Libraries were prepared by immunoSEQ multiplex PCR; TCRdb keeps only in-frame clonotypes and omits some of them. This sample carries some 110,000 clones, more than 65% of them seen once, and the ten largest clones take more than 0.7%. CDR3 length: 11 residues. V was cut by 3 bases and J by 15 bases, with 15 bases left in between. In germline, CDR1 is GTSNPN, CDR2 SVGIG (reference sequence). The chain recombines TRBV30 with TRBJ1-5; D is uncertain. Source material: PBMCs. The sequence was collected from a woman aged 25 to 39 in good health and CMV-seronegative. The CDR3 region has the DNA TGTGCCTGGAGGAGGAGCGGGGTGCCGCATTTT. Protein sequence: CAWRRSGVPHF.